These 20 T cell receptor beta chains were sequenced from one sample in a study of post-analysis software for immune sequencing data. General study results and limits: TRBV segments more frequent in patients than in controls numbered about 5 and included TRBV5-6, TRBV5-1 and TRBV20-1.

Their antigens remain unidentified. Carried by the TCR beta cDNA libraries were unique molecular identifiers. TCRdb reanalysed the PCR reads using MiXCR and keeps one entry per CDR3 protein. The sample has approximately 460,000 distinct CDR3 sequences; around 40% are singletons. Sequencing input: blood. The source of these receptors is a girl aged 5 to 17 with multiple sclerosis.

This chain uses TRBV5-1 with TRBJ2-1, with D perhaps TRBD2 (5 bases). The CDR3 covers 14 residues. Trimming left V 3 bases short and J 5 bases short, with 12 bases between. Germline lookup yields CDR1 SGHRS and CDR2 YFSETQ. The CDR3 nucleotides read TGCGCCAGCAGCTCGCCCCTAGCCCACAATGAGCAGTTCTTC. Translated, it gives CASSSPLAHNEQFF.

The rearrangement uses TRBV7-3 and TRBJ2-3; 10 bases are shared with TRBD2. Unmatched junction bases numbered 7, after V lost 5 bases and J lost 5 bases. CDR1 SGHTA and CDR2 FQGTGA come from the germline V gene. The CDR3 is 15 residues long. Here the CDR3 reads CASSPSSGRQDTQYF. As DNA, the CDR3 is TGTGCCAGCAGCCCCTCTAGCGGGAGACAAGATACGCAGTATTTT.

This chain joins TRBV11-2 and TRBJ2-5; 9 bases fit TRBD1. TRBJ2-7 matches the DNA end more closely, so the J call is doubtful. This CDR3 comprises 16 residues. Germline-derived CDR1 and CDR2 are SGHAT and FQNNGV. The CDR3 reads CASSIIIGTGSHEQYF. CDR3 nucleotide sequence: TGTGCCAGCAGCATAATTATCGGGACAGGGAGCCACGAGCAGTACTTC.

J is TRBJ2-1 and V is TRBV3-1, with TRBD2 matching 9 bases. The CDR3 covers 16 residues. Germline V gives CDR1 LGHDT, CDR2 YNNKEL (reference sequence). V lost 4 bases, J lost 4 bases, and 8 bases stayed unmatched. CDR3 nucleotides: TGTGCCAGCAGCCCCCGCGCGCGGGAGGGTTACAATGAGCAGTTCTTC. Residues: CASSPRAREGYNEQFF.

This clonotype has more than one count but fewer than ten. The rearrangement uses TRBV24-1 and TRBJ2-1, with 10 bases identical to TRBD2. Losses at the gene ends were 4 bases for V and 8 bases for J; bases not matched to a gene: 7. This CDR3 spans 15 amino acids. Germline-derived CDR1 and CDR2 are KGHDR and SFDVKD. The CDR3 reads CATSEYGTSVDEQFF. CDR3 DNA sequence: TGTGCCACCAGTGAGTACGGGACTAGCGTGGATGAGCAGTTCTTC.

This clonotype was observed many times. The V gene is TRBV20-1, the J gene TRBJ2-5, with TRBD2 matching 11 bases. The germline V gene encodes CDR1 DFQATT and CDR2 SNEGSKA (reference sequence). CDR3 length: 15 residues. Trimming took 3 bases from V and 4 from J; bases not matched to a gene: 7. DNA of the CDR3: TGCAGTGCTAGTCGTAGCGGGAGGGCCGGAGAGACCCAGTACTTC. It yields the protein CSASRSGRAGETQYF.

In its sample, this clonotype was seen a few times. The rearrangement uses TRBV20-1 and TRBJ2-7; D not resolved. Germline loops: CDR1 DFQATT, CDR2 SNEGSKA (reference sequence). There are 13 residues in the CDR3. Trimming stripped 1 base from V and 3 bases from J, with 10 bases between. Here the CDR3 reads CSARGLGDYEQYF. The CDR3 DNA reads TGCAGTGCTAGAGGACTGGGTGACTACGAGCAGTACTTC.

The genes are TRBV5-1 and TRBJ1-1; the match to TRBD1 covers 8 bases. V lost 3 bases and J lost 1; bases outside the gene matches: 14. In germline, CDR1 is SGHRS, CDR2 YFSETQ. The CDR3 length is 18 residues. The CDR3 nucleotides are TGCGCCAGCAGCTCCTCAAAACCGGACAGGGAATGGAACACTGAAGCTTTCTTT. Translating gives CASSSSKPDREWNTEAFF.

About this clonotype itself: A read error may produce the germline difference seen at one junction end. The chain uses TRBV13 and TRBJ1-2, with D uncertain. The CDR3 has 15 residues. Germline loops: CDR1 PRHDT, CDR2 FYEKMQ (reference sequence). The DNA for the CDR3 is TGTGCCAGCAGCATAGGCCTCACCGCTAACTATGGCTACACCTTC. Its protein product is CASSIGLTANYGYTF. The full variable domain, with the rest looked up from reference TRBV13 and TRBJ1-2, is AAGVIQSPRHLIKEKRETATLKCYPIPRHDTVYWYQQGPGQDPQFLISFYEKMQSDKGSIPDRFSAQQFSDYHSELNMSSLELGDSALYFCASSIGLTANYGYTFGSGTRLTVV.

This clonotype was counted between two and nine times. The genes are TRBV7-9 and TRBJ2-7; tentative D call: TRBD1 (5 bases). The V gene's germline CDR1 is SEHNR and CDR2 FQNEAQ (reference sequence). Trimming stripped 5 bases from V and 2 bases from J, with 19 bases between. The CDR3 contains 16 residues. As DNA, the CDR3 is TGTGCCAGCAGCCCTGGGCGACAGTCTCAACCCTACGAGCAGTACTTC. It specifies CASSPGRQSQPYEQYF.

This sequence joins TRBV29-1 and TRBJ2-7, with D uncertain. The CDR3 has 15 amino acids. In germline, CDR1 is SQVTM, CDR2 ANQGSEA. Trimming removed 8 bases from V and 6 bases from J, with 26 bases in between. The chain's CDR3 is CSILTWAVDGLEQYF. In nucleotides, the CDR3 is TGCAGCATCCTTACGTGGGCAGTGGATGGCCTCGAGCAGTACTTC.

The chain employs TRBV7-2 and TRBJ2-7, with D perhaps matching TRBD1 (6 bases). In germline, CDR1 is SGHTA, CDR2 FQGNSA. The CDR3 is 14 amino acids. Trimming removed 6 bases at V and 7 bases at J, with 19 bases between. CDR3 sequence: CASSTFVFRGEQYF. For the CDR3, the DNA is TGTGCCAGCAGTACCTTTGTGTTTAGGGGGGAGCAGTACTTC.

V usage is TRBV5-1 and J usage is TRBJ1-2; D possibly corresponds to TRBD1 (6 bases). The V end was cut by 3 bases, the J end by 10 bases, with 19 bases between. CDR1 is SGHRS and CDR2 is YFSETQ in the germline V gene. The CDR3 length is 14 residues. The CDR3 loop reads CASSSEGQGLVYTF. In nucleotides, the CDR3 is TGCGCCAGCAGCTCGGAAGGGCAGGGGTTGGTCTACACCTTC.

This clonotype showed up just a few times. The genes are TRBV4-3 and TRBJ1-1; 7 nucleotides agree with TRBD1. Germline trimming cut 4 bases from V and 0 bases from J; bases unmatched to any gene: 5. Per the germline V gene, CDR1 is LGHNA and CDR2 is YSLEER. The CDR3 is made up of 15 amino acids. In nucleotides, the CDR3 is TGCGCCAGCAGCCTTGAGACAGGGATGAACACTGAAGCTTTCTTT. Translated, it gives CASSLETGMNTEAFF.

The DNA of the CDR3 is TGTGCCAGCAGCTTAGTTCTCAGCTCCTACAATGAGCAGTACTTC. As protein: CASSLVLSSYNEQYF. V and J are TRBV7-6 and TRBJ2-1; D gene unclear. Gene TRBJ2-7 matches the end of the DNA better, so the J call may be wrong. CDR1 is SGHVS and CDR2 is FNYEAQ in the germline V gene. The CDR3 is 15 amino acids.

The chain uses TRBV21-1 and TRBJ1-2; the table gives TRBD1 as D, unverified against the DNA. TRBV21-1 is marked as a pseudogene. The CDR3 runs to 14 residues. CDR3 protein: CASSKVTGGFGYTF. CDR3 in DNA: TGTGCCAGCAGCAAAGTTACAGGGGGATTTGGCTACACCTTC.

This clonotype was observed many times. V and J are TRBV6-5 and TRBJ1-2, with TRBD1 identical over 8 bases. The CDR3 consists of 15 residues. Germline V gives CDR1 MNHEY, CDR2 SVGAGI. Trimming removed 8 bases from V and 2 bases from J; junction bases left unmatched: 10. The CDR3, as DNA: TGTGCCAGCTGCCCCCGGACAGGGATAAACTATGGCTACACCTTC. Protein: CASCPRTGINYGYTF.

CDR3 residues: CASSLGLATETQYF. The DNA for the CDR3 is TGTGCCAGCAGCTTAGGACTCGCTACGGAGACCCAGTACTTC. This rearrangement joins TRBV7-2 to TRBJ2-5; no clear D gene. This CDR3 comprises 14 residues. Trimming cost V 1 base and J 5 bases, with 11 bases left between them. CDR1 is SGHTA, CDR2 FQGNSA, per germline. Full variable domain (remainder filled in from reference TRBV7-2 and TRBJ2-5): GAGVSQSPSNKVTEKGKDVELRCDPISGHTALYWYRQSLGQGLEFLIYFQGNSAPDKSGLPSDRFSAERTGGSVSTLTIQRTQQEDSAVYLCASSLGLATETQYFGPGTRLLVL.

This clonotype was found a few times. The chain is built from TRBV9 and TRBJ2-1; 7 bases agree with TRBD2. The V gene's germline CDR1 is SGDLS and CDR2 YYNGEE. CDR3 size: 15 residues. Losses at the gene ends were 4 bases for V and 9 bases for J; bases not matched to a gene: 13. The CDR3 is CASSPSLGSGREQFF. CDR3 nucleotides: TGTGCCAGCAGCCCATCCCTAGGTAGCGGGCGTGAGCAGTTCTTC.

CDR3 in amino acids: CASSQESHYGSTDTQYF. The CDR3 DNA reads as TGCGCCAGCAGCCAAGAGTCGCACTACGGAAGCACAGATACGCAGTATTTT. The J gene is TRBJ2-3, the V gene TRBV4-1; D not certain. This CDR3 has 17 amino acids. Germline assignment: CDR1 MGHRA and CDR2 YSYEKL. V gave up 0 bases and J gave up 0 bases, with 13 bases separating them.